This T cell receptor beta chain was sequenced in a study of OX40 agonist ivuxolimab in advanced cancers. Measured with immunoSEQ multiplex PCR; TCRdb has only the in-frame clones, and not every one. The sample holds some 85,000 clones, about 88% seen once. The length of the CDR3 is 15 residues. Germline V CDR1 and CDR2: SQVTM, ANQGSEA. V lost 7 bases, J lost 0 bases, and 6 bases stayed unmatched. The sample here was CD4+ or CD8+ T cells sorted from blood, taken in a trial of the OX40 agonist ivuxolimab. The V and J genes are TRBV29-1 and TRBJ2-6, with TRBD1 identical over 7 bases. This sequence was found in an adult with an advanced solid tumor such as melanoma, head and neck, liver or kidney cancer. CDR3 in amino acids: CSAQGPHSGANVLTF. For the CDR3, the DNA is TGCAGCGCACAGGGGCCCCACTCTGGGGCCAACGTCCTGACTTTC.